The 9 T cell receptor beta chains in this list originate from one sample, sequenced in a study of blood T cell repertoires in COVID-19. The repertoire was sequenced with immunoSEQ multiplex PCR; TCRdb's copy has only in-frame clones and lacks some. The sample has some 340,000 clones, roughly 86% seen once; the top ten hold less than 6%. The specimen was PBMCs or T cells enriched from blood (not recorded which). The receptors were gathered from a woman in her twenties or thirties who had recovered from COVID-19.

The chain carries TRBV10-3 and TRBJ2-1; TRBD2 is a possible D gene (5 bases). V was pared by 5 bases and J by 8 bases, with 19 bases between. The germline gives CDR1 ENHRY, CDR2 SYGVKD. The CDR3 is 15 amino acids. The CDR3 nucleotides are TGTGCCATCAGTCTGGGAAGGTACAACGGGGATGAGCAGTTCTTC. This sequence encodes CAISLGRYNGDEQFF.

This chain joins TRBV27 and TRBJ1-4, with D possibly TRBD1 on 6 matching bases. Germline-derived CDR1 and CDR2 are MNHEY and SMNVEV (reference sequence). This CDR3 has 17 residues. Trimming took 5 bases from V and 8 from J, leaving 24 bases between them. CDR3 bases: TGTGCCAGCAGTCCTTTAGGCAGGGGCGTAGATCAAGAAAAACTGTTTTTT. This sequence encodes CASSPLGRGVDQEKLFF.

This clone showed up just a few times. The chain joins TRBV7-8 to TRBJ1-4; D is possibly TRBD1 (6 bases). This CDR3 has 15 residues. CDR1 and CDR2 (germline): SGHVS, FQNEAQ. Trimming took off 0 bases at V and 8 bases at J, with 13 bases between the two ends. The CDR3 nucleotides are TGTGCCAGCAGCTTAGCGTCAGGGGTCGGAGAAAAACTGTTTTTT. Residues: CASSLASGVGEKLFF.

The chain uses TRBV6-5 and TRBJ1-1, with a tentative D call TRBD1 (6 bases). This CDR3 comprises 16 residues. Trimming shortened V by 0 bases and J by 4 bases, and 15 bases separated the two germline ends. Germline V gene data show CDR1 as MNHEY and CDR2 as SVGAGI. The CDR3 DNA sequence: TGTGCCAGCAGTTACTCCCGGACAGTTTTCACCACTGAAGCTTTCTTT. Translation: CASSYSRTVFTTEAFF.

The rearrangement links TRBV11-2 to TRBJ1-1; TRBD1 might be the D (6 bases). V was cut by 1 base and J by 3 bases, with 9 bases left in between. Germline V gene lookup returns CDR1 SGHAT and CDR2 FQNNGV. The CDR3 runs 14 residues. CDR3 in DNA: TGTGCCAGCAGCTTAGGAGGGGGATACACTGAAGCTTTCTTT. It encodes CASSLGGGYTEAFF.

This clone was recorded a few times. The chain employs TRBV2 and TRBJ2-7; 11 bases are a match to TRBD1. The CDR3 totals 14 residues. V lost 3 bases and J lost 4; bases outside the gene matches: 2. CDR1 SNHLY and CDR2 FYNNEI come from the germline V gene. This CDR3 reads CASSEGDRGYEQYF. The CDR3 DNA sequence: TGTGCCAGCAGTGAGGGGGACAGGGGGTACGAGCAGTACTTC.

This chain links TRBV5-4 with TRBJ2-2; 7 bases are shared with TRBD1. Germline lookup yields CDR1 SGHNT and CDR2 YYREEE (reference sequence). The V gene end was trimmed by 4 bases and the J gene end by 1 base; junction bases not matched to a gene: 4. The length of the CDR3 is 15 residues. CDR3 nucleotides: TGTGCCAGCAGCCGTAGGGACAGGAACACCGGGGAGCTGTTTTTT. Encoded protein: CASSRRDRNTGELFF.

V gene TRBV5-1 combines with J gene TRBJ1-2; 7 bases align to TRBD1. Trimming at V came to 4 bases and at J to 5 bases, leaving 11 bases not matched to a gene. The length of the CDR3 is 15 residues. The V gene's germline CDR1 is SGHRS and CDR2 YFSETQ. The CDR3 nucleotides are TGCGCCAGCAGCCCGACCGGGACAGCCGGATATGGCTACACCTTC. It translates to CASSPTGTAGYGYTF.

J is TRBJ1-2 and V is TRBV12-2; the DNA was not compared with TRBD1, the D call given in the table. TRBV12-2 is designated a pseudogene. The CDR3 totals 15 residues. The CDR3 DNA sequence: TGTGCAAGTCGCTTAGTCTTACAGGGGAAATATGGCTACACCTTC. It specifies CASRLVLQGKYGYTF.